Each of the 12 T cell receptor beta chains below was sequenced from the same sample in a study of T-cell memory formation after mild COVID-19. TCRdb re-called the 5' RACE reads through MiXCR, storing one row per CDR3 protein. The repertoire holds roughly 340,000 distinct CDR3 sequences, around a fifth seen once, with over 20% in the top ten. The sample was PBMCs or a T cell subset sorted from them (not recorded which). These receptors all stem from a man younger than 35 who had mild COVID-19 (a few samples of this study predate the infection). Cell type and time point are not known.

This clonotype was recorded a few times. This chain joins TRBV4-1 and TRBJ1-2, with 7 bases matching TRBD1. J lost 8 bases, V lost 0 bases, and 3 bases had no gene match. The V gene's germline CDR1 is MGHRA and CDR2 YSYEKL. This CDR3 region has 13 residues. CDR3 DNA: TGCGCCAGCAGCCAAGAACCAGGGGGGGGCTACACCTTC. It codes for CASSQEPGGGYTF.

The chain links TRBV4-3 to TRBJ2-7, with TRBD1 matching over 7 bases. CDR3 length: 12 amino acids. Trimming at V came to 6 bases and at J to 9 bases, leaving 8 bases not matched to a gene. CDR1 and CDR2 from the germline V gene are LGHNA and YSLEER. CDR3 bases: TGCGCCAGCAGTCCTACAGGGGCCTGGCAGTACGTC. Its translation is CASSPTGAWQYV.

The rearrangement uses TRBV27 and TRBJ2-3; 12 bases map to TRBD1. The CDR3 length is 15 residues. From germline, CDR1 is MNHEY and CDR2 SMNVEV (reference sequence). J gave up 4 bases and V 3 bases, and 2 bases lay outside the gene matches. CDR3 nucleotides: TGTGCCAGCAGTTTTGGGACAGGGGGCTCAGATACGCAGTATTTT. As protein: CASSFGTGGSDTQYF.

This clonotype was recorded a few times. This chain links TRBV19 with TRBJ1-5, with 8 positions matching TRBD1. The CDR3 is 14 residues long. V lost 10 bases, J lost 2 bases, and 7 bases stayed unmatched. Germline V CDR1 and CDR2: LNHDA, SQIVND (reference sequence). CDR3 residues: CATSGGAGNQPQHF. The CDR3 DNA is TGTGCCACCTCAGGGGGCGCAGGCAATCAGCCCCAGCATTTT. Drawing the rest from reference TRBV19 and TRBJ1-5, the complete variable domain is DGGITQSPKYLFRKEGQNVTLSCEQNLNHDAMYWYRQDPGQGLRLIYYSQIVNDFQKGDIAEGYSVSREKKESFPLTVTSAQKNPTAFYLCATSGGAGNQPQHFGDGTRLSIL.

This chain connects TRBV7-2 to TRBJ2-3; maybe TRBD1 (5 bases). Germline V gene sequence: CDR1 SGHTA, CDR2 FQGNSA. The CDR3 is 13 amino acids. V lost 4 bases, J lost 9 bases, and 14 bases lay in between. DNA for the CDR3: TGTACCAGCAGCTCCAGGGTCGTCGCAACGCAGTATTTT. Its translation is CTSSSRVVATQYF.

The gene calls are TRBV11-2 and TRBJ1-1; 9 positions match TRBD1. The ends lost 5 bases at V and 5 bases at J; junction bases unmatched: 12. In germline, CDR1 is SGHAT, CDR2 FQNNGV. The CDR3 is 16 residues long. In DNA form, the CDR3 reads TGTGCCAGCAGCCCCGGGACAGGGTTGTTTGAAACTGAAGCTTTCTTT. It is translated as CASSPGTGLFETEAFF.

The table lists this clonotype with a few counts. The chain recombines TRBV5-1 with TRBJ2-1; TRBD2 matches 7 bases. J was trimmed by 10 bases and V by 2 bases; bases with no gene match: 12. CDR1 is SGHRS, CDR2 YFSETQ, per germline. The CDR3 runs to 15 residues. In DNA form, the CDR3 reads TGCGCCAGCAGCTTATTCGCCCCCCCGGGAGGAGAGCAGTTCTTC. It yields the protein CASSLFAPPGGEQFF.

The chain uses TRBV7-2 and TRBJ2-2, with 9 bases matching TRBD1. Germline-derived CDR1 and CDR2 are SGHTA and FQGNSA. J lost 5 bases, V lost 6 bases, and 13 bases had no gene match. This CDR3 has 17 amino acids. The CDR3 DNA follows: TGTGCCAGCAGACTACGTCACAGGGGGCGCGGGACCGGGGAGCTGTTTTTT. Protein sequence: CASRLRHRGRGTGELFF.

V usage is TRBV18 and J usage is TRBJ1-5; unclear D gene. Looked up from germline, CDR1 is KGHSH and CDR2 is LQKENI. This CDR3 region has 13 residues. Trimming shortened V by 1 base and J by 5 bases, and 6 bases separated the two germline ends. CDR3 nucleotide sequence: TGTGCCAGCTCACCACTAGGTGATCAGCCCCAGCATTTT. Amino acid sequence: CASSPLGDQPQHF.

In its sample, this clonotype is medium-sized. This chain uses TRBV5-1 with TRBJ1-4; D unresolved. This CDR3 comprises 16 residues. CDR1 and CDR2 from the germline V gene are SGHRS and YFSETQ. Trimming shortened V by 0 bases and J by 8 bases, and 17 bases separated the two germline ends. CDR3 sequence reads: CASSLGPSGDGEKLFF. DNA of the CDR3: TGCGCCAGCAGCTTGGGTCCGTCGGGAGATGGGGAAAAACTGTTTTTT.

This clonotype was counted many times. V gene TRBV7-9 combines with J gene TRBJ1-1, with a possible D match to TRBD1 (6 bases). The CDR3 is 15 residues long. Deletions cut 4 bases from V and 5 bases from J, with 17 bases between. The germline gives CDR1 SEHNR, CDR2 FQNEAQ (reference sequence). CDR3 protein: CASSSRGGRWTEAFF. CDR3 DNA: TGTGCCAGCAGCTCTCGGGGGGGCCGGTGGACTGAAGCTTTCTTT.

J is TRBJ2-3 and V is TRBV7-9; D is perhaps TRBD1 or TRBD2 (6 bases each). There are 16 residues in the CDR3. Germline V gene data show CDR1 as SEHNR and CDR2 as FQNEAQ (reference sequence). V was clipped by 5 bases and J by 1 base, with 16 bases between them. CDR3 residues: CASSPWKGGRTDTQYF. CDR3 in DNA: TGTGCCAGCAGCCCCTGGAAGGGGGGTCGCACAGATACGCAGTATTTT.